This T cell receptor (beta chain) was captured in a study of early T cells in non-severe SARS-CoV-2 infection. For the study at large: Bulk RNA from unsorted whole blood was sequenced; chains were unpaired.

As for this clonotype: This may stem from a read error, because a much larger clone lies one nucleotide away.

The CDR3 has 11 amino acids. Germline V gene data show CDR1 as GTSNPN and CDR2 as SVGIG (reference sequence). The TCR library protocol attached unique molecular identifiers to the individual cDNA molecules. TCRdb recomputed calls from the 5' RACE reads with MiXCR, one row per CDR3 protein. The table includes approximately 34,000 distinct CDR3 sequences, 7.9% detected once. The TCR originated in an adult who was a healthcare worker with PCR-confirmed SARS-CoV-2 infection or an uninfected control (not recorded which). This rearrangement joins TRBV30 to TRBJ2-5, with D perhaps given as TRBD1 or TRBD2 (5 bases each). Sample: whole blood, taken at baseline. CDR3 bases: TGTGCCTGCAGGGACCAAGAGACCAAGTACTTC. Translation gives CACRDQETKYF. The whole variable domain, filled in from reference TRBV30 and TRBJ2-5, reads SQTIHQWPATLVQPVGSPLSLECTVEGTSNPNLYWYRQAAGRGLQLLFYSVGIGQISSEVPQNLSASRPQDRQFILSSKKLLLSDSGFYLCACRDQETKYFGPGTRLLVL.